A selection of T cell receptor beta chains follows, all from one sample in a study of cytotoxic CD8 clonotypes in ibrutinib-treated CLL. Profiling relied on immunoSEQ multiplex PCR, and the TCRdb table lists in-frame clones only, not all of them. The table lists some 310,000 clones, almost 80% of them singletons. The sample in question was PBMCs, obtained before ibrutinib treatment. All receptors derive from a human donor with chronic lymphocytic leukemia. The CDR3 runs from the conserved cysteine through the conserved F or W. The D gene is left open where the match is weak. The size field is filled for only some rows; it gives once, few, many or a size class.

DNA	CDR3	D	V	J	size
TGCAGCATACCGGGACCTACCTACAATGAGCAGTTCTTC	CSIPGPTYNEQFF	.	TRBV29-1	TRBJ2-1	.
TGCAGTGCCTCCTCTAGCGCAGAGCAGTTCTTC	CSASSSAEQFF	.	TRBV20-1	TRBJ2-1	.
TGTGCCAGCAGCGCCCATTCGGCGGCCTCTGGGGCCAACGTCCTGACTTTC	CASSAHSAASGANVLTF	.	TRBV9	TRBJ2-6	.
TGTGCCTCAAAAGTGAGGCAGTTCTACGAGCAGTACTTC	CASKVRQFYEQYF	.	TRBV2	TRBJ2-7	few
TGTGCCAGCAGCCTAGCGGGAGTAACTAACGAGCAGTACTTC	CASSLAGVTNEQYF	TRBD2	TRBV14	TRBJ2-7	.
TGTGCCAGCAGCTTAATCCGGGAGACTGAAGCTTTCTTT	CASSLIRETEAFF	.	TRBV7-8	TRBJ1-1	few
TGTGCCTGCAGGGGGAGTACAGGGGGTGAGACCCAGTACTTC	CACRGSTGGETQYF	TRBD1	TRBV30	TRBJ2-5	.
TGTGCCAGCAGCTTCCTTGGGACTAGCGCCTCCTACGAGCAGTACTTC	CASSFLGTSASYEQYF	TRBD2	TRBV7-8	TRBJ2-7	few
TGTGCCAGCAGTTTAGTGACAGGGATGTACGAGCAGTACTTC	CASSLVTGMYEQYF	TRBD1	TRBV28	TRBJ2-7	.
TGTGCCAGCAGCCCATTAGAGCGGGGGTACAATGAGCAGTTCTTC	CASSPLERGYNEQFF	TRBD2	TRBV11-2	TRBJ2-1	.
TGTGCCAGCAGCTTAAAGAGAGACCAAGAGACCCAGTACTTC	CASSLKRDQETQYF	.	TRBV7-9	TRBJ2-5	once
TGTGCCAGCAAGGGGGTGGGGTCCTACGAGCAGTACTTC	CASKGVGSYEQYF	.	TRBV6-6	TRBJ2-7	few
TGTGCCAGCAGGGACCGGGACAGGGACTTCGAGCAGTACTTC	CASRDRDRDFEQYF	TRBD1	TRBV2	TRBJ2-7	.
TGTGCCAGCAGCGAGAGAAGGGTATCTGTCTATGGCTACACCTTC	CASSERRVSVYGYTF	.	TRBV14	TRBJ1-2	.
TGCAGCGTTGAAAGCGGTCTAGCGGGCTCCTACAATGAGCAGTTCTTC	CSVESGLAGSYNEQFF	TRBD2	TRBV29-1	TRBJ2-1	.
TGCGCCAGCGGATGGACCGGGACGGACTATGGCTACACCTTC	CASGWTGTDYGYTF	.	TRBV5-1	TRBJ1-2	.
TGTGCCAGCAGTCCACAATACAGAGAATCAACTAATGAAAAACTGTTTTTT	CASSPQYRESTNEKLFF	.	TRBV27	TRBJ1-4	once
TGTGCCAGCAGCTTACTAGCGGGAGGGCCTTTTGAGCAGTTCTTC	CASSLLAGGPFEQFF	TRBD2	TRBV5-6	TRBJ2-1	.
TGTGCCAGCAGCAAACGTTATTTTATGAACACTGAAGCTTTCTTT	CASSKRYFMNTEAFF	.	TRBV21-1	TRBJ1-1	.
TGTGCCAGCAGCCACTGGCGGGGGGACGAGCAGTACTTC	CASSHWRGDEQYF	TRBD2	TRBV7-8	TRBJ2-7	.
TGCGCCAGCAGCCAAGGATACTCCAATCAGCCCCAGCATTTT	CASSQGYSNQPQHF	.	TRBV4-3	TRBJ1-5	.
TGTGCCAGCAGCGTAGGGCAGTTAAACATTCAGTACTTC	CASSVGQLNIQYF	.	TRBV9	TRBJ2-4	few
TGTGCCAGCAGTTTACCCGGGAAAAGCTCCTACGAGCAGTACTTC	CASSLPGKSSYEQYF	.	TRBV27	TRBJ2-7	.
TGTGCCAGCAGCTTAGCTAGGGTGGCGGGCGAAAAACTGTTTTTT	CASSLARVAGEKLFF	.	TRBV7-6	TRBJ1-4	.
TGCGCCAGCAGCCAAGTTGCGTCGGTAGGGAGGGGAAACTATGGCTACACCTTC	CASSQVASVGRGNYGYTF	.	TRBV4-3	TRBJ1-2	.
TGCGCCAGCAGTGGGGGGACAGGGGCTGAAGCTTTCTTT	CASSGGTGAEAFF	TRBD1	TRBV10-1	TRBJ1-1	.
TGTGCCTGGAGTGTACTAGCGGGAGGGCTCGAGCAGTACTTC	CAWSVLAGGLEQYF	TRBD2	TRBV30	TRBJ2-7	once
TGTGCCAGCAGTTTTAGACTAGCGGGAGGGCCGTACACCGGGGAGCTGTTTTTT	CASSFRLAGGPYTGELFF	TRBD2	TRBV28	TRBJ2-2	.
TGCGCCAGCAGCCCCGGCCTAGCGGGACAGTACGAGCAGTACTTC	CASSPGLAGQYEQYF	TRBD2	TRBV4-3	TRBJ2-7	.
TGTGCCAGCAGCTCCGGGACCAATCCTACCATTCAGTACTTC	CASSSGTNPTIQYF	.	TRBV6-5	TRBJ2-4	.
TGTGCCAGCAGCTTGTCGCAGGGATTCTACAATGAGCAGTTCTTC	CASSLSQGFYNEQFF	.	TRBV5-6	TRBJ2-1	.
TGTGCCACCAGCAGAGATTCCTATGAGCAGTTCTTC	CATSRDSYEQFF	.	TRBV15	TRBJ2-1	once
TGTGCCAGCAGTGAGGACAGGCAAAAACTGTTTTTT	CASSEDRQKLFF	TRBD1	TRBV27	TRBJ1-4	.